These 14 T cell receptor beta chains were all obtained from the same sample, sequenced in a study of cytomegalovirus exposure and HLA in healthy donors. Primers for the PCR totalled 60 Vbeta and 13 Jbeta. Produced via immunoSEQ multiplex PCR; TCRdb's table is partial and in-frame only. The sample lists some 100,000 clones; almost 75% were seen once. The specimen was PBMCs. The receptors stem from a middle-aged man in good health and CMV-seronegative.

J is TRBJ1-1 and V is TRBV28; perhaps TRBD1 as D (5 bases). The V and J ends lost 6 bases and 3 bases respectively, with 23 bases between them. CDR1 is MDHEN and CDR2 is SYDVKM in the germline V gene. This CDR3 contains 17 residues. In nucleotides, the CDR3 is TGTGCCAGCAGGTCCAATACGCCAGGGACGGGGGACACTGAAGCTTTCTTT. As protein: CASRSNTPGTGDTEAFF.

The gene calls are TRBV4-3 and TRBJ2-2; 14 bases are shared with TRBD2. The CDR3 sequence is 16 residues long. The trim removed 4 bases at V and 6 bases at J, leaving 4 bases unmatched. Germline V gene sequence: CDR1 LGHNA, CDR2 YSLEER. The CDR3 DNA follows: TGCGCCAGCAGCCGGGAGACTAGCGGGGGGGCCGGGGAGCTGTTTTTT. Protein product: CASSRETSGGAGELFF.

The CDR3 nucleotides are TGCGCCAGCAGCCAAATTAGCGGGAGGAACACCGGGGAGCTGTTTTTT. As protein: CASSQISGRNTGELFF. This sequence joins TRBV4-3 and TRBJ2-2; 9 bases are a match to TRBD2. CDR3 size: 16 residues. Germline V CDR1 and CDR2: LGHNA, YSLEER. V trimming: 2 bases; J trimming: 1 base; junction bases outside the gene matches: 2.

The chain recombines TRBV7-9 with TRBJ2-3; D might be TRBD1 (5 bases). The CDR3 totals 14 residues. Germline CDR1 SEHNR, CDR2 FQNEAQ (reference sequence). Trimming pared 6 bases from V and 3 bases from J, leaving 13 bases between. CDR3: CASSRLRQTDTQYF. The CDR3 DNA is TGTGCCAGCAGTCGACTCCGACAGACAGATACGCAGTATTTT. The entire variable domain, with the rest obtained from reference TRBV7-9 and TRBJ2-3, is as follows: DTGVSQNPRHKITKRGQNVTFRCDPISEHNRLYWYRQTLGQGPEFLTYFQNEAQLEKSRLLSDRFSAERPKGSFSTLEIQRTEQGDSAMYLCASSRLRQTDTQYFGPGTRLTVL.

The genes are TRBV29-1 and TRBJ2-1; 7 nucleotides agree with TRBD2. The germline V gene encodes CDR1 SQVTM and CDR2 ANQGSEA. V was clipped by 3 bases and J by 6 bases; unmatched bases: 11. The CDR3 extends over 15 amino acids. Written as DNA, the CDR3 is TGCAGCGTTGAGGTCGGTCTAGCGGTGATCAATGAGCAGTTCTTC. This encodes CSVEVGLAVINEQFF.

The J gene is TRBJ1-1, the V gene TRBV4-1; a weak D match, TRBD1 (5 bases). The germline V and J ends were trimmed by 3 bases and 2 bases, with 13 bases remaining between them. Per the germline V gene, CDR1 is MGHRA and CDR2 is YSYEKL. There are 15 residues in the CDR3. The CDR3 region has the DNA TGCGCCAGCAGCCAGACGTCTACAGGAAACACTGAAGCTTTCTTT. This sequence encodes CASSQTSTGNTEAFF.

This clone was counted a few times. The rearrangement uses TRBV5-6 and TRBJ1-1; 8 bases fit TRBD1. Germline V gene sequence: CDR1 SGHDT, CDR2 YYEEEE. CDR3 length: 14 amino acids. J lost 5 bases, V lost 4 bases, and 7 bases had no gene match. CDR3 DNA: TGTGCCAGCAGCCTTCAGGGGGCCGAAACTGAAGCTTTCTTT. This codes for CASSLQGAETEAFF.

This clone was seen only a few times. The rearrangement uses TRBV7-3 and TRBJ2-7, with a weak D call TRBD1 (6 bases). The CDR3 sequence is 13 residues long. Germline assignment: CDR1 SGHTA and CDR2 FQGTGA. Trimming took 2 bases from V and 4 from J, leaving 9 bases between them. CDR3 nucleotides: TGTGCCAGCAGCTTAGGCGGACAGTACGAGCAGTACTTC. This codes for CASSLGGQYEQYF.

This clone occurred a few times. The chain has TRBV5-6 and TRBJ1-5, with no clear D. V was shortened by 1 base and J by 2 bases, with 10 bases between the two germline ends. Germline V gene data show CDR1 as SGHDT and CDR2 as YYEEEE. The CDR3 runs 15 residues. CDR3 loop: CASSLLGQGNQPQHF. For the CDR3, the DNA is TGTGCCAGCAGCTTGCTGGGTCAGGGCAATCAGCCCCAGCATTTT.

This sequence joins TRBV30 and TRBJ1-2; D remains unclear. V lost 4 bases and J 4 bases, leaving 22 bases between the germline ends. Germline CDR1 and CDR2: GTSNPN and SVGIG (reference sequence). The CDR3 totals 16 residues. The chain's CDR3 is CAWTGSEGFRIYGYTF. The CDR3 DNA is TGTGCCTGGACCGGGTCAGAGGGATTTAGGATCTATGGCTACACCTTC.

The genes are TRBV2 and TRBJ2-1, with D possibly matching TRBD1 (5 bases). Germline V CDR1 and CDR2: SNHLY, FYNNEI. V was cut by 0 bases and J by 10 bases, with 16 bases left in between. The CDR3 contains 15 residues. The CDR3 DNA reads TGTGCCAGCAGTGAAGCGCTGGCTTCCCAGGGAGAGCAGTTCTTC. Translated: CASSEALASQGEQFF.

The chain uses TRBV5-6 and TRBJ2-7; 7 bases fit TRBD1. V dropped 1 base and J dropped 5; count of bases not matched to a gene: 3. CDR1 SGHDT and CDR2 YYEEEE come from the germline V gene. This CDR3 region has 13 residues. The CDR3 protein is CASSLTGAHEQYF. The CDR3 DNA reads TGTGCCAGCAGCTTGACAGGGGCCCACGAGCAGTACTTC.

This chain uses TRBV4-3 with TRBJ2-5, with D possibly matching TRBD1 (5 bases). The CDR3 loop spans 15 amino acids. Germline assignment: CDR1 LGHNA and CDR2 YSLEER. Trimming removed 3 bases from V and 2 bases from J, with 13 bases in between. Here the CDR3 reads CASSQSTAPQETQYF. The CDR3 DNA reads TGCGCCAGCAGCCAGTCGACAGCGCCTCAAGAGACCCAGTACTTC.

This clone was recorded a few times. The J gene is TRBJ2-1, the V gene TRBV7-2; 7 bases map to TRBD2. With V trimmed by 4 bases and J by 9 bases, 15 bases remained unmatched. Germline V gene data show CDR1 as SGHTA and CDR2 as FQGNSA. The CDR3 consists of 16 residues. DNA of the CDR3: TGTGCCAGCAGCTCAAACAGGTTACAAACTAGCGCTGAGCAGTTCTTC. Translation: CASSSNRLQTSAEQFF.